This TCR beta chain was identified in a study of blood T cell repertoires in COVID-19 (dated by TCRdb to 2018 to 2021). Context from the whole study: Collaborator samples came from the United States, Italy and Spain and covered acute and convalescent phases of COVID-19. The prospective study material was composed of cDNA or gDNA derived from T cells, B-cell-depleted T cells, or PBMCs. The dataset comprised deeply sampled blood TCRbeta repertoires from subjects exposed to, actively infected with, or recovered from COVID-19. A freely available public database, intended as a resource for researchers studying the immune response to SARS-CoV-2, is where the repertoires were released. The samples were drawn from two sources: the first 160 participants of the ongoing ImmuneRACE study, and 1,200 or so subjects contributed by 6 global collaborators. A de-identified subject ID, COVID-19 status, age in years and sex were almost always included in the sample metadata. Where HLA class I and class II types were available, the types were taken from metadata supplied by the sample provider, not from assay-based typing. Study-wide conclusions, independent of this receptor: The amount of clinical and demographic metadata varied by source and participant and was provided uncurated.

TCRbeta CDR3 regions were amplified from genomic DNA by means of the immunoSEQ Assay, a bias-controlled multiplex PCR. Under the source paper's analysis protocol: Nucleated cell counts per sample were estimated from amplification of reference gene primers within the assay. To quantify the absolute abundance of each unique TCRbeta CDR3 rearrangement, sequence reads were collapsed and filtered. For each sample, productive Simpson clonality was calculated as the square root of Simpson's diversity index across productive rearrangements. As stored in TCRdb, this immuneACCESS dataset retains in-frame rearrangements with V and J assigned. A fraction of the clones does not appear; measured against another copy, unresolved V genes explain less than half of the discrepancy, and the remainder lacks a known reason. That table furnishes V, J and clone size, whereas the DNA furnished D and trimming. A total of roughly 56,000 clones appear in this sample, about 88% of them only once. Approximately 45% of the sample lies in the top ten.

A note on this clone: It has no known antigen specificity. No clone much larger than this one lies a single base away; base qualities are absent.

At one collaborating source in Seattle, patients were enrolled during active infection and were followed longitudinally through the course of disease. Collaborating institutions collected whole blood in K2EDTA tubes following their own protocols. For TCRbeta analysis, collaborators shipped samples as frozen whole blood, isolated PBMCs, or DNA extracted from either of those sample types. Trimming removed 0 bases from V and 3 bases from J; the gene matches leave 7 bases unexplained. From the germline V gene, CDR1 is SGHDT and CDR2 is YYEEEE. Inclusive of the bounding cysteine and phenylalanine, the CDR3 is 17 residues long. The only DNA kept is the CDR3, 51 bases in frame from the first base.

This receptor chain uses TRBV5-6 and TRBJ2-2, and 8 junction bases match TRBD2. Sequenced material: peripheral blood. The TCR originated in a woman in her sixties with COVID-19, enrolled during active disease. The DNA is TGTGCCAGCAGCTTGGGGTTTAGCGGGACCGACACCGGGGAGCTGTTTTTT. This codes for CASSLGFSGTDTGELFF.